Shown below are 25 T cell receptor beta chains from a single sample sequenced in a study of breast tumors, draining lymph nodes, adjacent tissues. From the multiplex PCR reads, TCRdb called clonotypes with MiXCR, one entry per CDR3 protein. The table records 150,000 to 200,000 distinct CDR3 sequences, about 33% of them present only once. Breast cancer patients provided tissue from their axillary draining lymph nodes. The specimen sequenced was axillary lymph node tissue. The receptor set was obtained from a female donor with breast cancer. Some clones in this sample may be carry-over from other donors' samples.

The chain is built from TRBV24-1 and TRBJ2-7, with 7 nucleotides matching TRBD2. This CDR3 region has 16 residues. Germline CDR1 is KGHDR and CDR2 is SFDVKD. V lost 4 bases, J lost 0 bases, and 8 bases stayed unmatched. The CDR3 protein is CATSERGRARSYEQYF. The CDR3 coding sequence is TGTGCCACCAGTGAACGGGGGAGGGCCCGCTCCTACGAGCAGTACTTC.

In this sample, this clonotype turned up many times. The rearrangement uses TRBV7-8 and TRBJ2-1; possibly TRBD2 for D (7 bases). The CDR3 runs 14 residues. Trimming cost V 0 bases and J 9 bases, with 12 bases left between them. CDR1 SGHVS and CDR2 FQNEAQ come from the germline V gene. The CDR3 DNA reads TGTGCCAGCAGCTTAGCGGGGGGGCGCCTTGAGCAGTTCTTC. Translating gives CASSLAGGRLEQFF. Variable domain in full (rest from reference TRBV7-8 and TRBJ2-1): GAGVSQSPRYKVAKRGQDVALRCDPISGHVSLFWYQQALGQGPEFLTYFQNEAQLDKSGLPSDRFFAERPEGSVSTLKIQRTQQEDSAVYLCASSLAGGRLEQFFGPGTRLTVL.

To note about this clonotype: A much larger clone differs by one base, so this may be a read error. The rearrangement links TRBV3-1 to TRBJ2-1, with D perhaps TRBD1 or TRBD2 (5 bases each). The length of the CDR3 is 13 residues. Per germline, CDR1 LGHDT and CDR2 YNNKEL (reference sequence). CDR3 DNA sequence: TGTGCCGGCAGCCGAGGGACCAACAATGAGCAGTTCTTC. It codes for CAGSRGTNNEQFF.

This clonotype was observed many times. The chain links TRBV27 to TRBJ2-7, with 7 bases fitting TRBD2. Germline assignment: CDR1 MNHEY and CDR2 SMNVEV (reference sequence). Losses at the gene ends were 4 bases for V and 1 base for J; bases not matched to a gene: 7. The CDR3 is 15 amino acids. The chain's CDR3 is CASSSREARSYEQYF. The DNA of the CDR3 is TGTGCCAGCAGTTCCCGGGAGGCGCGTTCCTACGAGCAGTACTTC.

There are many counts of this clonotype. CDR3 region: CASSQEWQAPVGTQYF. The CDR3 DNA follows: TGTGCCAGCAGCCAAGAATGGCAAGCACCTGTGGGGACCCAGTACTTC. This chain uses TRBV14 with TRBJ2-5; D is unclear. V lost 0 bases to trimming and J lost 7 bases, with 18 bases between them. The CDR3 covers 16 residues. The germline gives CDR1 SGHDN, CDR2 FVKESK.

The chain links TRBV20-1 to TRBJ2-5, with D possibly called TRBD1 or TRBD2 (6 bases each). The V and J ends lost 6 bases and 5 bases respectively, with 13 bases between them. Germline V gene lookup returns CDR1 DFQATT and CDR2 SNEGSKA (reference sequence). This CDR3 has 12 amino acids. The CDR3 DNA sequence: TGCAGTGCCGAAGGAGGGGGGGAGACCCAGTACTTC. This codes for CSAEGGGETQYF.

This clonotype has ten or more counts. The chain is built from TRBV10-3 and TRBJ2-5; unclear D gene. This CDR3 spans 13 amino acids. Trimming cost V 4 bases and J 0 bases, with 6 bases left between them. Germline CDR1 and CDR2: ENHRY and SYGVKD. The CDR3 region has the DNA TGTGCCATCAGTGTGGCTTACCAAGAGACCCAGTACTTC. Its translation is CAISVAYQETQYF.

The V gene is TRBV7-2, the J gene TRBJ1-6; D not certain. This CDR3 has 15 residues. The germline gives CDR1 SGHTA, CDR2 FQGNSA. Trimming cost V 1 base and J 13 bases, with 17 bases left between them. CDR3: CASSLVRADHYPLHF. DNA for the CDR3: TGTGCCAGCAGCTTAGTAAGGGCGGATCATTACCCCCTCCACTTT.

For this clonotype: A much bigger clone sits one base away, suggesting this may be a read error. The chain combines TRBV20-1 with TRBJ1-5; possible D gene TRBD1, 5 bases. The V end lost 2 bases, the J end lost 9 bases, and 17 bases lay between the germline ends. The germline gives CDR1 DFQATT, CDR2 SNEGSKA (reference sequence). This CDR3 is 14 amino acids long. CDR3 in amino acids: CSARMGLEGPPQHF. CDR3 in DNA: TGCAGTGCTAGAATGGGGCTAGAAGGTCCGCCCCAGCATTTT.

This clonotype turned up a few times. CDR3 sequence: CASSRYTEKLFF. DNA for the CDR3: TGTGCCAGCAGTCGATACACAGAAAAACTGTTTTTT. The chain links TRBV28 to TRBJ1-4; D ambiguous. V was pared by 5 bases and J by 8 bases, with 9 bases between. Germline-derived CDR1 and CDR2 are MDHEN and SYDVKM. The length of the CDR3 is 12 residues.

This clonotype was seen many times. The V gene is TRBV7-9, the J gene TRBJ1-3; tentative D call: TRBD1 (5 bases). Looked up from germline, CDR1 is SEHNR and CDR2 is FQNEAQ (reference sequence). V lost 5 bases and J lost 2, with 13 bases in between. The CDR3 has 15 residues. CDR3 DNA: TGTGCCAGCAGCAACCCTGGCAGGGCTGGAAACACCATATATTTT. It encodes CASSNPGRAGNTIYF. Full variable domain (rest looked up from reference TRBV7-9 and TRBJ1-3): DTGVSQNPRHKITKRGQNVTFRCDPISEHNRLYWYRQTLGQGPEFLTYFQNEAQLEKSRLLSDRFSAERPKGSFSTLEIQRTEQGDSAMYLCASSNPGRAGNTIYFGEGSWLTVV.

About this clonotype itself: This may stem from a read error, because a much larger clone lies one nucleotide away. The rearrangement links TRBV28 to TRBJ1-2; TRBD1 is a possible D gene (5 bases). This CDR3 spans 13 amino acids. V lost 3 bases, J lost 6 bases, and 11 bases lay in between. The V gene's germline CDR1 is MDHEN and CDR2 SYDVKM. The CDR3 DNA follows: TGTGCCAGCAGTTTCCAGGGCTTCCATGGCTACACCTTC. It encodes CASSFQGFHGYTF.

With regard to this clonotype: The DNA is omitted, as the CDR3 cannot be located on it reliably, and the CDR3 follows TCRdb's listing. CDR3 in amino acids: CASRYLARADEQYFGPNEKLFF. The gene calls are TRBV5-1 and TRBJ1-4. 22 amino acids form the CDR3, both terminal residues included. Germline values: CDR1 SGHRS, CDR2 YFSETQ.

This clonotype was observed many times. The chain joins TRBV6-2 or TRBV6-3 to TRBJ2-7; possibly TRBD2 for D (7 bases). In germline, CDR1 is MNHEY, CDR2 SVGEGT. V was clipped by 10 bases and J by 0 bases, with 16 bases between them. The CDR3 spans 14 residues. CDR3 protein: CATTRGANSYEQYF. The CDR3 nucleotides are TGTGCCACGACCCGGGGGGCCAACTCCTACGAGCAGTACTTC.

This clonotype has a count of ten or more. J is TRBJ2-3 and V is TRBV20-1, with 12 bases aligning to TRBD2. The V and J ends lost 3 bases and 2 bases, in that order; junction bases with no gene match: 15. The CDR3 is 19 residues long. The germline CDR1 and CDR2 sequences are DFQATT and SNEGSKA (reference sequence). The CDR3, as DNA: TGCAGTGCTAGTGGGACTAGCGGGTCTCTAGGGGGGTCCACAGATACGCAGTATTTT. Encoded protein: CSASGTSGSLGGSTDTQYF.

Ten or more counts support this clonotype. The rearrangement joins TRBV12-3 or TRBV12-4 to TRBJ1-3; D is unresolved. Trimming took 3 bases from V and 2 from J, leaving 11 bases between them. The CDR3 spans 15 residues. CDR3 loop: CASSFFSDTGNTIYF. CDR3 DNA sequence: TGTGCCAGCAGTTTTTTTTCAGATACTGGAAACACCATATATTTT.

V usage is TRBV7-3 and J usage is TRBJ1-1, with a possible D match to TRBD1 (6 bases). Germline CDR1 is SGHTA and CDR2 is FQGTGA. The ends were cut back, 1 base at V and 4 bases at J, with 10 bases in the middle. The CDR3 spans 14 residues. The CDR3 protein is CASSLKQGGTEAFF. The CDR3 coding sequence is TGTGCCAGCAGCTTAAAACAGGGAGGCACTGAAGCTTTCTTT. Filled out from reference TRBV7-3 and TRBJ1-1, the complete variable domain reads GAGVSQTPSNKVTEKGKYVELRCDPISGHTALYWYRQSLGQGPEFLIYFQGTGAADDSGLPNDRFFAVRPEGSVSTLKIQRTERGDSAVYLCASSLKQGGTEAFFGQGTRLTVV.

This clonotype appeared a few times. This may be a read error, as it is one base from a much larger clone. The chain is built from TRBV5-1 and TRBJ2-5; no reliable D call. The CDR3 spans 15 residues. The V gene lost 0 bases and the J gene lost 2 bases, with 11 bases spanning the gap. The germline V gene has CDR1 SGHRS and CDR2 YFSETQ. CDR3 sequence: CASSLAGVRQETQYF. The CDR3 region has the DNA TGCGCCAGCAGCTTGGCTGGGGTCCGGCAAGAGACCCAGTACTTC.

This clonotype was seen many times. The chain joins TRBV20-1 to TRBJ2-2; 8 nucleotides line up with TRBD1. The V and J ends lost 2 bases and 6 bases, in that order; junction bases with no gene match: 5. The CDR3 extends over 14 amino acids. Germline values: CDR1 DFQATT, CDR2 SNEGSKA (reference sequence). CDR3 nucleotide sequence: TGCAGTGCTAGAAAGACAGGGGAAGCCGGGGAGCTGTTTTTT. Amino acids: CSARKTGEAGELFF.

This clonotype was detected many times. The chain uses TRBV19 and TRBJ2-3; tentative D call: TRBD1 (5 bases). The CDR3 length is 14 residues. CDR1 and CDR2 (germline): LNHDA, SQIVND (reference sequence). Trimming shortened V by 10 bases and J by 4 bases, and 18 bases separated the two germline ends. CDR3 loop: CATSKDGAPDTQYF. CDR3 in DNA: TGTGCCACCTCTAAAGATGGGGCTCCAGATACGCAGTATTTT.

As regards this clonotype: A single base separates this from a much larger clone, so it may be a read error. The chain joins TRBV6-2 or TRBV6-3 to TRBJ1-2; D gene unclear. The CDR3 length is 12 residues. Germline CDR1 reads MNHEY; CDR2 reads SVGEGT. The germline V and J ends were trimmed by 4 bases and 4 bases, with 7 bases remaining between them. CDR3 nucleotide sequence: TGTGCCAGCAGTTCGGAGGCCTATGGCTACACCTTC. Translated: CASSSEAYGYTF.

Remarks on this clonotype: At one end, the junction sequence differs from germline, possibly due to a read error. CDR3 in amino acids: CSATGSETGPYGQYF. DNA of the CDR3: TGCAGTGCCACAGGGTCGGAGACAGGCCCCTACGGGCAGTACTTC. The gene calls are TRBV20-1 and TRBJ2-7; possibly TRBD1 for D (6 bases). Looked up from germline, CDR1 is DFQATT and CDR2 is SNEGSKA (reference sequence). The CDR3 extends over 15 amino acids.

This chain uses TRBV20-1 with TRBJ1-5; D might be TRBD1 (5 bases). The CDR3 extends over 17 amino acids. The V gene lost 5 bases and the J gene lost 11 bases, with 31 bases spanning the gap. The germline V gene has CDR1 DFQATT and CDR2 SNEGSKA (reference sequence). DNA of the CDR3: TGCAGTGCTGAGGGGACTAGCGGGAGGGCCTACCAAGAGACCCAGCATTTT. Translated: CSAEGTSGRAYQETQHF.

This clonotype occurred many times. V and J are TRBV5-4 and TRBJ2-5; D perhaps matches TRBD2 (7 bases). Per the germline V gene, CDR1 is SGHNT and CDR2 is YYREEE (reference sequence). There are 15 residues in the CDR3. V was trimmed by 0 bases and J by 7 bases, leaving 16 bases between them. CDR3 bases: TGTGCCAGCAGCTTGGCCGCGGGGGCGGGCGGGACCCAGTACTTC. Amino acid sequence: CASSLAAGAGGTQYF.

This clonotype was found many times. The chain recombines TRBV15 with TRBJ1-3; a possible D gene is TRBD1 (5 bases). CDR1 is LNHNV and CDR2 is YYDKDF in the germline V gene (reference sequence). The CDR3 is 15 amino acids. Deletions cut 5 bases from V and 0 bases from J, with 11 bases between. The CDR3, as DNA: TGTGCCACCAGCCTTCGACAGTCCTCTGGAAACACCATATATTTT. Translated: CATSLRQSSGNTIYF.